This TCR beta chain was obtained from a study of CD8 T cells in Susac syndrome (dated by TCRdb to between 2018 and 2021). With respect to the entire study: The study used repertoire sequencing to test whether antigen drove CD8+ T cell activation and differentiation in Susac syndrome.

A word on this clonotype: Its antigen is unknown. A junction boundary mismatches the germline segment, possibly from a read error.

Broad study findings and their caveats: The TCR sequencing and HLA analysis was acknowledged to have included a relatively small number of individuals.

The germline V gene encodes CDR1 SSHAT and CDR2 FNYEAQ (reference sequence). The CDR3 has 15 amino acids, counting the end cysteine and phenylalanine. Just the 45-base CDR3 DNA is kept, in frame starting at base 1. RNA was extracted with the RNeasy kit and roughly 0.45 to 1 ug was reverse transcribed using random hexamers. The immunoSEQ multiplex PCR assay, which covers 54 Vbeta and 13 Jbeta segments, was used to amplify TCR beta CDR3 regions. PCR amplification bias was corrected by using a synthetic template baseline for primer optimization and computational correction. The authors' pipeline ran thus. Reads were annotated to V, D and J genes per IMGT and analyzed with immunoSEQ Analyzer, keeping only productive sequences. Clonality was calculated as one minus the Shannon entropy normalized by log2 of the number of productive unique sequences. Public and private clones were assessed among the 100 most prevalent clones of each patient and control. A clone was defined as Susac-specific if it was absent from the healthy and MS cohorts, from over a thousand published viral clones and from other ImmuneACCESS disease sequences. TCRdb redid the processing of the public reads, applying fastp at Q25 and MiXCR, and retained in-frame beta chains. A single entry per CDR3 protein holds the most common genes and DNA from its merged rows. Clone size and V and J calls follow TCRdb, not the original study. For this sample the table gives about 120,000 distinct CDR3 sequences, of which roughly 94% were detected only once. Together, the top ten hold 0.098% of the sample.

Peripheral blood CD8+ and CD4+ T cells from healthy donors, Susac syndrome patients and multiple sclerosis patients were profiled by high-throughput TCR beta sequencing. Healthy donors were age- and sex-matched controls. CD8+ TEMRA cells were enriched by FACS, while bulk CD8+ and CD4+ T cells were purified by magnetic negative isolation. Blood was drawn into EDTA tubes, processed within 24 hours, and PBMCs were isolated by density gradient centrifugation. PBMCs intended for TCR sequencing were cryopreserved in liquid nitrogen and were subsequently thawed in a 37 degrees C water bath. The sorted or isolated CD4+, CD8+ and CD8+ TEMRA cells had a purity of 90% or higher.

The sequence links TRBV7-7 to TRBJ2-5, and TRBD1 matches 7 of the central bases. The sequencing sample was made of CD4+ T cells from PBMCs. The receptor was derived from a human donor in good health. The base sequence is TGTGCTAGCAGCTTAGAGGTAGACAGGGAGGAGACCCAGTACTTC. It codes for CASSLEVDREETQYF.